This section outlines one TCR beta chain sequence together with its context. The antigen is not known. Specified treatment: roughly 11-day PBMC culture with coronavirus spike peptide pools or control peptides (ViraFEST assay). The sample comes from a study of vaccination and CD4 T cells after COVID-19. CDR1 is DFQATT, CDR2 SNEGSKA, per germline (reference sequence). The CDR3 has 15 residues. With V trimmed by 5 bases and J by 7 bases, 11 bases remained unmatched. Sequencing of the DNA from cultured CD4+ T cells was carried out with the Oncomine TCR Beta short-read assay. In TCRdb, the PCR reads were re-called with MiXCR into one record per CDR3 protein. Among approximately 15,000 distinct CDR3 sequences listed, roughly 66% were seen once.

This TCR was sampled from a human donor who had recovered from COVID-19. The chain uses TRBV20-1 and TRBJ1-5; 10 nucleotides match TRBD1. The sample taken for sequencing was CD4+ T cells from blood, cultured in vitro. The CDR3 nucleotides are TGCAGTGCTGGGAAAGGGACAGGGGAAAAACAGCCCCAGCATTTT. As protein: CSAGKGTGEKQPQHF.